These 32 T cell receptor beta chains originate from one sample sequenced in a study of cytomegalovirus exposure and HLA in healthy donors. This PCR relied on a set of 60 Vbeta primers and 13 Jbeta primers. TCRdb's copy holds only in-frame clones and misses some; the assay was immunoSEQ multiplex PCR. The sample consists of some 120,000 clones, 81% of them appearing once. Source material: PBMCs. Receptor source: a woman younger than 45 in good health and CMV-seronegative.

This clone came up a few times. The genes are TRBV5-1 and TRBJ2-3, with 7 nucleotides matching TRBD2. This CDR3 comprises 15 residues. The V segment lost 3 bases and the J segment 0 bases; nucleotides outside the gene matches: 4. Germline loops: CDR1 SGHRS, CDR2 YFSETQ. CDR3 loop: CASSWLSGSTDTQYF. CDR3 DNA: TGCGCCAGCAGCTGGCTTAGCGGGAGCACAGATACGCAGTATTTT.

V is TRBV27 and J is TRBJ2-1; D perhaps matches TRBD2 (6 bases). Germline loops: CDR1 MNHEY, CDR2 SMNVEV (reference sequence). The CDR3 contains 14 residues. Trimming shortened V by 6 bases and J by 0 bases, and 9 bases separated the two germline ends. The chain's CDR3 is CASRGTRSYNEQFF. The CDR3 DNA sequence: TGTGCCAGCAGAGGGACTCGCTCCTACAATGAGCAGTTCTTC.

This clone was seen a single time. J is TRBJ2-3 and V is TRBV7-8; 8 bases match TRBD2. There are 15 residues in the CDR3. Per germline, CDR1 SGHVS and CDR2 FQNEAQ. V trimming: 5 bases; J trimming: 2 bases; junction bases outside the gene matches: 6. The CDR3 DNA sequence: TGTGCCAGCAGCAAACGTAGCGGGACCACAGATACGCAGTATTTT. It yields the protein CASSKRSGTTDTQYF. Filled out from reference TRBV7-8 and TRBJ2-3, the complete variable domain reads GAGVSQSPRYKVAKRGQDVALRCDPISGHVSLFWYQQALGQGPEFLTYFQNEAQLDKSGLPSDRFFAERPEGSVSTLKIQRTQQEDSAVYLCASSKRSGTTDTQYFGPGTRLTVL.

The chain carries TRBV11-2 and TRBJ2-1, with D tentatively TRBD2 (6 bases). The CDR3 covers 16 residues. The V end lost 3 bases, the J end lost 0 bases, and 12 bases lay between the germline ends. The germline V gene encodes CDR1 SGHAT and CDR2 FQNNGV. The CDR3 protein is CASSLSGSSSYNEQFF. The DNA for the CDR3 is TGTGCCAGCAGCTTGAGCGGGTCTAGCTCCTACAATGAGCAGTTCTTC. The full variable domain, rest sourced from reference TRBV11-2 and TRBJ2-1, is EAGVAQSPRYKIIEKRQSVAFWCNPISGHATLYWYQQILGQGPKLLIQFQNNGVVDDSQLPKDRFSAERLKGVDSTLKIQPAKLEDSAVYLCASSLSGSSSYNEQFFGPGTRLTVL.

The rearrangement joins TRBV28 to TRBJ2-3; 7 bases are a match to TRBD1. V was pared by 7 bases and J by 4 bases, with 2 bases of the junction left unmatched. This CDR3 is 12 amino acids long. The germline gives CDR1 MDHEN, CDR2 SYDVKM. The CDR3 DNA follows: TGTGCCAGCAACAGGGGCGCAGATACGCAGTATTTT. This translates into CASNRGADTQYF. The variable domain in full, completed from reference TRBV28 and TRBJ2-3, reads DVKVTQSSRYLVKRTGEKVFLECVQDMDHENMFWYRQDPGLGLRLIYFSYDVKMKEKGDIPEGYSVSREKKERFSLILESASTNQTSMYLCASNRGADTQYFGPGTRLTVL.

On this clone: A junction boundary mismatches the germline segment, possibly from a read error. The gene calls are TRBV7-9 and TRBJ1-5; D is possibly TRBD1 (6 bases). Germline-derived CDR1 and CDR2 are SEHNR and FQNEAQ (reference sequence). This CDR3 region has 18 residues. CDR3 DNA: TGTTCCAGCAGCTTGGGTGGCCGGGCGGGGGGCGGCAATCAGCCCCAGCATTTT. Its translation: CSSSLGGRAGGGNQPQHF.

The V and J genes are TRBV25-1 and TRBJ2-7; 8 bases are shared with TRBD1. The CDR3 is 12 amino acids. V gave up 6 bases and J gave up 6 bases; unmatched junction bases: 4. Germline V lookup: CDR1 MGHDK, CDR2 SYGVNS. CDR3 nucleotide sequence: TGTGCCAGCAGACACACAGGGGGCGAGCAGTACTTC. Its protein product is CASRHTGGEQYF.

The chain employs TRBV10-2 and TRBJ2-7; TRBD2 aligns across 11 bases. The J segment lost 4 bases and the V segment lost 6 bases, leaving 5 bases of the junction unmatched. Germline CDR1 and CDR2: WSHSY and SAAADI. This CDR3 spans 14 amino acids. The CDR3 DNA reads TGCGCCAGCAGACCGGGACTAGCGGCTTACGAGCAGTACTTC. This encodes CASRPGLAAYEQYF.

CDR3 nucleotide sequence: TGTGCCTGGAGTGTGGGGACTAAACAAGAGACCCAGTACTTC. Amino acid sequence: CAWSVGTKQETQYF. This sequence joins TRBV30 and TRBJ2-5; 7 bases are a match to TRBD2. From germline, CDR1 is GTSNPN and CDR2 SVGIG (reference sequence). CDR3 length equals 14 residues. V was pared by 0 bases and J by 2 bases, with 3 bases of the junction left unmatched.

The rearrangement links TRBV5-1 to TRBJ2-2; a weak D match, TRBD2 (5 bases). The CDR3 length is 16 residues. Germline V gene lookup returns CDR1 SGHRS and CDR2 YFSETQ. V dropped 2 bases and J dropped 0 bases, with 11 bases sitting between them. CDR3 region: CASSFSDSTNTGELFF. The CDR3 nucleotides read TGCGCCAGCAGCTTTAGCGATTCCACGAACACCGGGGAGCTGTTTTTT.

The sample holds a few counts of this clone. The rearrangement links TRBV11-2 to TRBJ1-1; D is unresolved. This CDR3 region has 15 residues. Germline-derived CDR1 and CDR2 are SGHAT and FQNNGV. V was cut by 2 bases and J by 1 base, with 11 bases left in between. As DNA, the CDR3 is TGTGCCAGCAGCTTATACTGGTCCCCGAACACTGAAGCTTTCTTT. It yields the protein CASSLYWSPNTEAFF. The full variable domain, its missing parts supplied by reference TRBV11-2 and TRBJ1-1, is EAGVAQSPRYKIIEKRQSVAFWCNPISGHATLYWYQQILGQGPKLLIQFQNNGVVDDSQLPKDRFSAERLKGVDSTLKIQPAKLEDSAVYLCASSLYWSPNTEAFFGQGTRLTVV.

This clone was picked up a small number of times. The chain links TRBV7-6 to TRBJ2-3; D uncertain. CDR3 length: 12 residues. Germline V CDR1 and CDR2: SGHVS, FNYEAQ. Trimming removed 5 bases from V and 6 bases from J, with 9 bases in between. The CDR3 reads CASSQRWDTQYF. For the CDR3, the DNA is TGTGCCAGCAGCCAGAGGTGGGATACGCAGTATTTT.

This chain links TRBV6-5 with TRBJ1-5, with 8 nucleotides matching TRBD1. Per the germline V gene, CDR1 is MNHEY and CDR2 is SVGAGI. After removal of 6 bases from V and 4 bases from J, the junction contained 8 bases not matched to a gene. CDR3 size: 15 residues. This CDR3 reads CASRPRTGLNQPQHF. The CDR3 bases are TGTGCCAGCAGACCCAGGACAGGGCTTAATCAGCCCCAGCATTTT.

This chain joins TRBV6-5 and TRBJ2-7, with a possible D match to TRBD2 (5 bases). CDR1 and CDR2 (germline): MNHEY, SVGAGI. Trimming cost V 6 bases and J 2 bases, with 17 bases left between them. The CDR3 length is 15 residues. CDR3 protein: CASRERELGTYEQYF. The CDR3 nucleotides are TGTGCCAGCAGGGAACGGGAATTGGGTACCTACGAGCAGTACTTC.

The CDR3 coding sequence is TGTGCCAGCAGCTTAAGAGGGATAATGAACACTGAAGCTTTCTTT. Amino acids: CASSLRGIMNTEAFF. This chain joins TRBV7-9 and TRBJ1-1; D uncertain. Trimming cost V 2 bases and J 0 bases, with 10 bases left between them. In germline, CDR1 is SEHNR, CDR2 FQNEAQ (reference sequence). This CDR3 comprises 15 residues.

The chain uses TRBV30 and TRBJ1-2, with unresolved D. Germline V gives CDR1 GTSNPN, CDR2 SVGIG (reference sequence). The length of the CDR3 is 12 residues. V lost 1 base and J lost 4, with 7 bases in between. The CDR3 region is CAWSARLYGYTF. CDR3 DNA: TGTGCCTGGAGTGCCCGACTCTATGGCTACACCTTC.

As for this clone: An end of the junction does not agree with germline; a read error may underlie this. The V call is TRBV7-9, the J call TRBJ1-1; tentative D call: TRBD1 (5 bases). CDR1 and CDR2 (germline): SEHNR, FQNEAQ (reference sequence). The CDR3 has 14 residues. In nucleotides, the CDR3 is TGTTCCAGCAGCCGGACATCCATGAACACTGAAGCTTTCTTT. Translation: CSSSRTSMNTEAFF.

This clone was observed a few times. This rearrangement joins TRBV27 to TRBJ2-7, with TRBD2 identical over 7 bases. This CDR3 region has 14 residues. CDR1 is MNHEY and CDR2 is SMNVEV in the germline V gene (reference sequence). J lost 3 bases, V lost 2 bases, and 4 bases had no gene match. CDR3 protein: CASSLAAGNYEQYF. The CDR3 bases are TGTGCCAGCAGTTTAGCAGCGGGGAACTACGAGCAGTACTTC.

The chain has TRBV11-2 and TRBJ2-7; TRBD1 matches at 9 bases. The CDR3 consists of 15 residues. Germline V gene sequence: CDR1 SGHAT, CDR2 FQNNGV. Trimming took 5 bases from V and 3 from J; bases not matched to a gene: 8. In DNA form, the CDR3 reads TGTGCCAGCAGCCCCGGGACAGGGCAATTCTACGAGCAGTACTTC. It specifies CASSPGTGQFYEQYF.

Here the CDR3 reads CASSVAPGGLQETQYF. The CDR3 nucleotides are TGTGCCAGCAGCGTAGCCCCCGGGGGTCTACAAGAGACCCAGTACTTC. This sequence joins TRBV9 and TRBJ2-5; TRBD2 is a possible D gene (6 bases). Trimming left V 0 bases short and J 2 bases short, with 14 bases between. The CDR3 extends over 16 amino acids. CDR1 is SGDLS and CDR2 is YYNGEE in the germline V gene.

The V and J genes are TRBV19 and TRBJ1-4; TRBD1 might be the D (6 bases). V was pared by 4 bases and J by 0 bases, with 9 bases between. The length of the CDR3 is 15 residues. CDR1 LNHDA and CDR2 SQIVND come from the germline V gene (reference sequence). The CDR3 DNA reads TGTGCCAGTAGTACCGGGACATCAACTAATGAAAAACTGTTTTTT. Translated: CASSTGTSTNEKLFF.

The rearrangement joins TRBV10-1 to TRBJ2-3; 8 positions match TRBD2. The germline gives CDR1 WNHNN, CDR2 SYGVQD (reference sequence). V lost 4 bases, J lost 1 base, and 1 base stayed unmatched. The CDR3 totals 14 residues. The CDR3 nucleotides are TGCGCCAGCAGTGCTAGCGGGCGCACAGATACGCAGTATTTT. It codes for CASSASGRTDTQYF.

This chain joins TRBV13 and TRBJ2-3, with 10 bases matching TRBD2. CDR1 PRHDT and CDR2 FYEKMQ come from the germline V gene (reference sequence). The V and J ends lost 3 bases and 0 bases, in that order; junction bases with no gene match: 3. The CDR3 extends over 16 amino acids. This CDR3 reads CASSFRTSGSTDTQYF. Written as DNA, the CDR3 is TGTGCCAGCAGCTTTCGGACTAGCGGTAGCACAGATACGCAGTATTTT.

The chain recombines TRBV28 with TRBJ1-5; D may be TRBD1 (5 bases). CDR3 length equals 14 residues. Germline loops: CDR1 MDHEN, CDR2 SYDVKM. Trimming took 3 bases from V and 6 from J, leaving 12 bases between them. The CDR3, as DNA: TGTGCCAGCAGTTTGGTAAGGGGCGGTCAGCCCCAGCATTTT. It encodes CASSLVRGGQPQHF.

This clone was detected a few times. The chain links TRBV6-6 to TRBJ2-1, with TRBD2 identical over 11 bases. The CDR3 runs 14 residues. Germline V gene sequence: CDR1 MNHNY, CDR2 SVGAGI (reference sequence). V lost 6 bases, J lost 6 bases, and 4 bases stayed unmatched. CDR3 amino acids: CASRTSGISNEQFF. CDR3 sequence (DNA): TGTGCCAGCAGGACTAGCGGGATTTCCAATGAGCAGTTCTTC.

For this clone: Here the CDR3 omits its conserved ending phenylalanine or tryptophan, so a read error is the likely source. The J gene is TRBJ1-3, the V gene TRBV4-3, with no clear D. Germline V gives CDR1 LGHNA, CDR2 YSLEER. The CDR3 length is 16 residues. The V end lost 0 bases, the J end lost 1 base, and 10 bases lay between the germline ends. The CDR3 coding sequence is TGCGCCAGCAGCCAAGACCGGAGAACGTCTGGAAACACCATATATTGT. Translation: CASSQDRRTSGNTIYC.

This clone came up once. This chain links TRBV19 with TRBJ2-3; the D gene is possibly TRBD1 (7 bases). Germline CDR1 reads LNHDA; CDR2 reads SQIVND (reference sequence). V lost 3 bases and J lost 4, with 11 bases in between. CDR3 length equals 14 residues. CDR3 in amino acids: CASSMQGGADTQYF. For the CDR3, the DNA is TGTGCCAGTAGTATGCAGGGGGGCGCAGATACGCAGTATTTT.

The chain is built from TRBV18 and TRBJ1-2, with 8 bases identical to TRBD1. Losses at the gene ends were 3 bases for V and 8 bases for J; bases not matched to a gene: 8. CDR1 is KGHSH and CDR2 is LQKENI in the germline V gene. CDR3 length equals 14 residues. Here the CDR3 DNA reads TGTGCCAGCTCACCTCTAGACAGGGGTGGCGGCTACACCTTC. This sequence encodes CASSPLDRGGGYTF.

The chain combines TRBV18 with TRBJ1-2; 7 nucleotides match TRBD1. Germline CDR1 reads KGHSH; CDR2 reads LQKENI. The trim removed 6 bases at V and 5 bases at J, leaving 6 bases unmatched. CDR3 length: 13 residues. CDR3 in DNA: TGTGCCAGCTCCCGTGGGGACAGATATGGCTACACCTTC. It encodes CASSRGDRYGYTF. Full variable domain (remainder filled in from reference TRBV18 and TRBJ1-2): NAGVMQNPRHLVRRRGQEARLRCSPMKGHSHVYWYRQLPEEGLKFMVYLQKENIIDESGMPKERFSAEFPKEGPSILRIQQVVRGDSAAYFCASSRGDRYGYTFGSGTRLTVV.

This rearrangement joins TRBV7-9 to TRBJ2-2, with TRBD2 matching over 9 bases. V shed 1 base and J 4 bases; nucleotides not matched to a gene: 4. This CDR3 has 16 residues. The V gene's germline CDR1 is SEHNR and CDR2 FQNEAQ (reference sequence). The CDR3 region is CASSLDGSGSTGELFF. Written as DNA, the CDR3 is TGTGCCAGCAGCTTAGACGGTAGCGGGAGCACCGGGGAGCTGTTTTTT.

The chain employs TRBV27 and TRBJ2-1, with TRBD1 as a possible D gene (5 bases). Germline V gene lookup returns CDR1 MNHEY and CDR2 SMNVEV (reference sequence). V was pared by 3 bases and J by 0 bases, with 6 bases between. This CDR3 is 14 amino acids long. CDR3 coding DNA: TGTGCCAGCAGTTTCGACAGCTCCTACAATGAGCAGTTCTTC. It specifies CASSFDSSYNEQFF.

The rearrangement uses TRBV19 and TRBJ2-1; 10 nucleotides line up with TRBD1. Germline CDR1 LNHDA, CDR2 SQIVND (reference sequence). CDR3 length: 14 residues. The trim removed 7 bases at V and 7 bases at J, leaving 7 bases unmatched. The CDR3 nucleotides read TGTGCCAGTACCCGGACAGGGGGTATTAATGAGCAGTTCTTC. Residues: CASTRTGGINEQFF. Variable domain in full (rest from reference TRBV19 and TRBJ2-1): DGGITQSPKYLFRKEGQNVTLSCEQNLNHDAMYWYRQDPGQGLRLIYYSQIVNDFQKGDIAEGYSVSREKKESFPLTVTSAQKNPTAFYLCASTRTGGINEQFFGPGTRLTVL.